A single sample gave rise to the 6 T cell receptor beta chains below, sequenced in a study of T cells in Graves' hyperthyroidism and ophthalmopathy. Regions amplified from RNA transcripts were the TCR beta CDR3 regions. First-round RT-PCR of the TCR CDR3 relied on the HTBI primer set. MiXCR was run by TCRdb on the multiplex PCR reads, yielding one entry per CDR3 protein. The sample includes over 250,000 distinct CDR3 sequences, roughly 15% seen only once; the top ten take about a third. The sequenced material came from blood. Source of these receptors: a woman aged 40-49 years with Graves' ophthalmopathy.

This clonotype was seen ten or more times. The germline gene is not matched at one end of the junction; a read error may be the cause. This chain joins TRBV7-7 and TRBJ2-1; TRBD2 agrees at 8 bases. Per germline, CDR1 SSHAT and CDR2 FNYEAQ (reference sequence). The CDR3 has 15 residues. In nucleotides, the CDR3 is TGTGCTAGCAGCTTGGGCAGCGGGAGATTCGATGAGCAGTTCTTC. It encodes CASSLGSGRFDEQFF.

This clonotype was counted ten times or more. The chain joins TRBV10-2 to TRBJ2-5, with no clear D. Germline V gives CDR1 WSHSY, CDR2 SAAADI. Trimming took off 7 bases at V and 2 bases at J, with 14 bases between the two ends. The CDR3 runs to 14 residues. DNA for the CDR3: TGCGCCAGCATGAGTAGGATACATCAAGAGACCCAGTACTTC. Translated, it gives CASMSRIHQETQYF.

This clonotype was seen at least ten times. The chain recombines TRBV10-3 with TRBJ2-7, with D unclear. The V and J ends lost 0 bases and 6 bases respectively, with 9 bases between them. This CDR3 is 13 amino acids long. Germline assignment: CDR1 ENHRY and CDR2 SYGVKD. CDR3 residues: CAISESVDREQYF. The CDR3, as DNA: TGTGCCATCAGTGAGTCGGTAGACCGCGAGCAGTACTTC.

This clonotype was counted ten times or more. This chain uses TRBV6-2 or TRBV6-3 with TRBJ2-1, with 7 bases identical to TRBD2. This CDR3 is built from 16 residues. The trim removed 6 bases at V and 2 bases at J, leaving 10 bases unmatched. Per germline, CDR1 MNHEY and CDR2 SVGEGT. The DNA for the CDR3 is TGTGCCAGCAGAAAAAGGATGGGGGGGACCTACAATGAGCAGTTCTTC. This gives the protein CASRKRMGGTYNEQFF.

This clonotype was picked up a small number of times. The chain links TRBV25-1 to TRBJ2-6; TRBD1 aligns across 9 bases. The trim removed 3 bases at V and 0 bases at J, leaving 3 bases unmatched. The CDR3 extends over 17 amino acids. The germline gives CDR1 MGHDK, CDR2 SYGVNS. This CDR3 is CASSERTGVSGANVLTF. The CDR3 region has the DNA TGTGCCAGCAGTGAGAGGACAGGGGTCTCTGGGGCCAACGTCCTGACTTTC.

This clonotype was recorded at least ten times. This chain uses TRBV6-1 with TRBJ1-5; 7 bases agree with TRBD1. The CDR3 has 15 amino acids. Trimming at V came to 5 bases and at J to 5 bases, leaving 9 bases not matched to a gene. Germline lookup yields CDR1 MNHNS and CDR2 SASEGT. The CDR3 DNA follows: TGTGCCAGCAGTTTGGGGACAGCTAAAGATCAGCCCCAGCATTTT. It yields the protein CASSLGTAKDQPQHF.